What follows describes a single T cell receptor (beta chain). This sample is part of a study of blood T cell repertoires in COVID-19. Study at large: Some COVID-19 samples were acute and others convalescent; all came from the United States, Italy and Spain.

Germline lookup yields CDR1 DFQATT and CDR2 SNEGSKA (reference sequence). There are 11 residues in the CDR3. Trimming removed 3 bases at V and 3 bases at J, with 6 bases between. Original data processing: For nucleated cells, counts were estimated from reference gene primer amplification. Method: immunoSEQ multiplex PCR; TCRdb's copy keeps in-frame clones and lacks some. V, J and clone size derive from that table, while D and trimming were established from the DNA sequence. This table holds under 90,000 clones, about 80% found once. What was sequenced was peripheral blood. The V gene is TRBV20-1, the J gene TRBJ2-7, with D tentatively TRBD1 (5 bases). The clonotype was recovered from a human donor in a cohort sampled during active COVID-19. CDR3 sequence reads: CSASRDYEQYF. The CDR3, as DNA: TGCAGTGCTAGCAGGGACTACGAGCAGTACTTC.